The subject of this entry is one TCR beta chain. Generated by immunoSEQ multiplex PCR, the TCRdb table keeps only in-frame clones and is missing some. The sample lists about 140,000 clones, about four fifths seen once, with 4.5% to 7% in the top ten. The sample is drawn from a study of blood T cell repertoires in COVID-19. Trimming pared 0 bases from V and 2 bases from J, leaving 6 bases between. Germline assignment: CDR1 SGHVS and CDR2 FQNEAQ. CDR3 length: 14 residues. This receptor was taken from a man aged 40-50 years with acute COVID-19. The chain has TRBV7-8 and TRBJ2-3, with D unresolved. The sample comprised PBMCs or T cells enriched from blood (not recorded which). Here the CDR3 DNA reads TGTGCCAGCAGCTTAGCGCGAATCACAGATACGCAGTATTTT. This sequence encodes CASSLARITDTQYF. Full variable domain (rest looked up from reference TRBV7-8 and TRBJ2-3): GAGVSQSPRYKVAKRGQDVALRCDPISGHVSLFWYQQALGQGPEFLTYFQNEAQLDKSGLPSDRFFAERPEGSVSTLKIQRTQQEDSAVYLCASSLARITDTQYFGPGTRLTVL.